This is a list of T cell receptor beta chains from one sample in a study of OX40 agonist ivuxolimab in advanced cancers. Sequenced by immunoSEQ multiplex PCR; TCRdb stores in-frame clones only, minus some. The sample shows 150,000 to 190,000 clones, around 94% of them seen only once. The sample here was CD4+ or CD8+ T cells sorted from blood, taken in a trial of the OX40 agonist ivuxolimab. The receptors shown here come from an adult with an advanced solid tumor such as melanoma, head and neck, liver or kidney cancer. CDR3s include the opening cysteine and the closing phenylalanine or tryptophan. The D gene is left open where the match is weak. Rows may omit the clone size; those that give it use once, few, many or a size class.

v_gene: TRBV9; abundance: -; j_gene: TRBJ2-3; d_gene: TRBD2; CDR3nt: TGTGCCAGCAGCATTCGACTAGCGGGGCCGGAGAGCCGTAGCACAGATACGCAGTATTTT; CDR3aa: CASSIRLAGPESRSTDTQYF
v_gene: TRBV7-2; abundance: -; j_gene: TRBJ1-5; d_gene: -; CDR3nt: TGTGCCAGCAGCTTGGGGCAGGGTGTCTTTCAGCCCCAGCATTTT; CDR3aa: CASSLGQGVFQPQHF
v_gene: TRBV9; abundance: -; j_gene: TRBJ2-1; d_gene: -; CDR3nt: TGTGCCAGCAGCCCTCCGGGACTTTTTCTTGAGCAGTTCTTC; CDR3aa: CASSPPGLFLEQFF
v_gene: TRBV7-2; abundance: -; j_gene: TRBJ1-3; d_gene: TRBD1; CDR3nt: TGTGCCAGCAGCTTTACAGGGGCCTCTGGAAACACCATATATTTT; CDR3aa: CASSFTGASGNTIYF
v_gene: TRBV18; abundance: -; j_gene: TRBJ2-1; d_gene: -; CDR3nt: TGTGCCAGCTCACCAAGGGAGTCCCCGCACAATGAGCAGTTCTTC; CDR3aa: CASSPRESPHNEQFF
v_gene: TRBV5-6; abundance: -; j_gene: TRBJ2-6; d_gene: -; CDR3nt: TGTGCCAGCAGCTTGGCCCGGGGGCTCGTCCTGACTTTC; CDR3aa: CASSLARGLVLTF
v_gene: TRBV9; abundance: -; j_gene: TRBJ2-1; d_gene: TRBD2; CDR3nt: TGTGCCAGCAGCGTCCTAGCGGGGGGGAGGAGCTCCTACAATGAGCAGTTCTTC; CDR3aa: CASSVLAGGRSSYNEQFF
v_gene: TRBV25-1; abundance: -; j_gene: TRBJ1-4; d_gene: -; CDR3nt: TGTGCCAGCAGTGCGGCGAGACCAGGGTTTGAAAAACTGTTTTTT; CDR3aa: CASSAARPGFEKLFF
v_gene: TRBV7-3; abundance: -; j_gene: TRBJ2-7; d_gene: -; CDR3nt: TGTGCCAGCAGCTCCCCGGGGGCAGCGAGAACCTACGAGCAGTACTTC; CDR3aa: CASSSPGAARTYEQYF
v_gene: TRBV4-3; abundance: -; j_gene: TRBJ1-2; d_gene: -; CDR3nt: TGCGCCAGCAGCCAAAACGTTGTGAGTTATGGCTACACCTTC; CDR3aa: CASSQNVVSYGYTF
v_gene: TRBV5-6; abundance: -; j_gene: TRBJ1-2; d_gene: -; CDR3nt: TGTGCCAGCAGCTTGAGGTCCTATACGGGGGGCTACACCTTC; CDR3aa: CASSLRSYTGGYTF
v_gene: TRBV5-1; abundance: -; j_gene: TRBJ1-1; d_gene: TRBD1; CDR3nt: TGCGCCAGCAGCGCCGGACAGGGGCTTACTGAAGCTTTCTTT; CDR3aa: CASSAGQGLTEAFF
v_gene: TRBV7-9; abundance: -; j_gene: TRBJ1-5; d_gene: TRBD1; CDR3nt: TGTGCCAGCAGCAGACAGGGATCCAATCAGCCCCAGCATTTT; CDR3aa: CASSRQGSNQPQHF
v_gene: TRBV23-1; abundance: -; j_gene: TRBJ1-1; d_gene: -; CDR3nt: TGCGCCAGCAAAAACAGGCAGAACACTGAAGCTTTCTTT; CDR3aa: CASKNRQNTEAFF
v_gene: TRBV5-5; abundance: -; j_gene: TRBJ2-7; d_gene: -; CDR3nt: TGTGCCAGCAGCGTCCGGGACCCGTTCTACGAGCAGTACTTC; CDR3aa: CASSVRDPFYEQYF
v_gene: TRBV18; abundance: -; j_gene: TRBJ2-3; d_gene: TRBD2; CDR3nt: TGTGCCAGCTCACCGGGACTAGCGGGGGGACCAGATACGCAGTATTTT; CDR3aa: CASSPGLAGGPDTQYF
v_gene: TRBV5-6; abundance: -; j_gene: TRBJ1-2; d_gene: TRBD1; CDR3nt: TGTGCCAGCAGCCCCCGAGGGGGCGCGGTGCTTAACTATGGCTACACCTTC; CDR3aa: CASSPRGGAVLNYGYTF
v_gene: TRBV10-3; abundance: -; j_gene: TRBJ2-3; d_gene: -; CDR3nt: TGTGCCATCAGTGGCCGCGGTGTGTCAGATACGCAGTATTTT; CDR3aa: CAISGRGVSDTQYF
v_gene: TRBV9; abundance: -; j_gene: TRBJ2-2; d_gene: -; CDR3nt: TGTGCCAGCAGTGTTAGCGGAAACACCGGGGAGCTGTTTTTT; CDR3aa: CASSVSGNTGELFF
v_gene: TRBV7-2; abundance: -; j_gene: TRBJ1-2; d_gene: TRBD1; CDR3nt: TGTGCCAGCAGCTCGACAGGGGGCAGTGGCTATGGCTACACCTTC; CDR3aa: CASSSTGGSGYGYTF
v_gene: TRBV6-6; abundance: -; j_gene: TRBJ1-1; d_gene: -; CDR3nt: TGTGCCAGCGGTGGCGGGGCGGCGAACACTGAAGCTTTCTTT; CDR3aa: CASGGGAANTEAFF
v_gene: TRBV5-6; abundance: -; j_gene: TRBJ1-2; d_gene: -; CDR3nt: TGTGCCAGCAGCCTCGATACCTATGGCTACACCTTC; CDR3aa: CASSLDTYGYTF
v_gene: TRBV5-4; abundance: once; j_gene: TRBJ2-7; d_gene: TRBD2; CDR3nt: TGTGCCAGCAGCCCGTCACGACTAGCGGGCTACGAGCAGTACTTC; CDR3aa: CASSPSRLAGYEQYF
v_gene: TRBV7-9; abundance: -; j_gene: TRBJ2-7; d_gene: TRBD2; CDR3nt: TGTGCCAGCAGCTCACTAGCGGGGTTAACCTACGAGCAGTACTTC; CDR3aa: CASSSLAGLTYEQYF
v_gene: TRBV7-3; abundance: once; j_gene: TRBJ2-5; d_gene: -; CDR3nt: TGTGCCAGCAGCCCCCAGGGGGGGGAGACCCAGTACTTC; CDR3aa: CASSPQGGETQYF
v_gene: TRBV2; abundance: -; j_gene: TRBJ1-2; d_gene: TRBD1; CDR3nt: TGTGCCAGCAGCGCCGGGACAGGGGGTCGCGGCTACACCTTC; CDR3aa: CASSAGTGGRGYTF